The sequence of this T cell receptor beta chain was determined in a study of Graves' ophthalmopathy and Graves' hyperthyroidism. The CDR3 length is 13 residues. V shed 2 bases and J 7 bases; nucleotides not matched to a gene: 5. Amplified TCR beta CDR3 regions were obtained using RNA transcripts as template. A first-round RT-PCR used HTBI primers, followed by a second-round multiplex PCR. TCRdb re-called the multiplex PCR reads through MiXCR, storing one row per CDR3 protein. This table holds about 210,000 distinct CDR3 sequences, 25% to 35% found once. The starting material, over 8.5 ml of fresh peripheral blood, provided the PBMCs. The table lists this clonotype with many counts. What it recognizes is unknown. Study results and caveats: The study's model predicted ophthalmopathy progression at 70% to 71% sensitivity and 72.22% specificity.

The rearrangement links TRBV12-3 or TRBV12-4 to TRBJ2-7; 7 nucleotides align to TRBD2. Sequencing used peripheral blood. The sequence was obtained from a man in his fifties or sixties with Graves' ophthalmopathy. The CDR3 is CASSLSSGREQYF. The CDR3 nucleotides are TGTGCCAGCAGTTTAAGTAGCGGGCGGGAGCAGTACTTC.